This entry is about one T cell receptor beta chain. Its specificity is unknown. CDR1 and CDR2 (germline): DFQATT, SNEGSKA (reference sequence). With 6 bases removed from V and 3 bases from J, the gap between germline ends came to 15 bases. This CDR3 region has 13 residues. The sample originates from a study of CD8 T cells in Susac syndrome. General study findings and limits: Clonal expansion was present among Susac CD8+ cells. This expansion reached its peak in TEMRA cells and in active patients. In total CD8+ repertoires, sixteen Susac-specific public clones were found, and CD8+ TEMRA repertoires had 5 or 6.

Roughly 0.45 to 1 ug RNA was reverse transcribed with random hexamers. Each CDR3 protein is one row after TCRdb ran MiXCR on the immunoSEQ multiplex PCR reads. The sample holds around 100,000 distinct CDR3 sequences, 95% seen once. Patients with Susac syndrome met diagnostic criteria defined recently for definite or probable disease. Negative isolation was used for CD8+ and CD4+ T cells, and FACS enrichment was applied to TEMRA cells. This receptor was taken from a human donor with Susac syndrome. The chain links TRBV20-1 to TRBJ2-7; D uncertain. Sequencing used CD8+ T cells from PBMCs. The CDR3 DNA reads TGCAGTGCCCCGCCCACCTATCTCTACGAGCAGTACTTC. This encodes CSAPPTYLYEQYF.